This entry concerns a single T cell receptor beta chain. Trimming removed 6 bases from V and 5 bases from J; junction bases left unmatched: 8. Germline values: CDR1 LNHNV, CDR2 YYDKDF (reference sequence). There are 14 residues in the CDR3. This specimen comes from a study of CD8 T cells in Susac syndrome. RNA was extracted with the RNeasy kit, and a quantity of about 0.45 to 1 ug was reverse transcribed using random hexamers. An immunoSEQ multiplex PCR generated amplified TCR beta CDR3 products spanning 54 Vbeta and 13 Jbeta. MiXCR, applied by TCRdb to the immunoSEQ multiplex PCR reads, yields one record per CDR3 protein. The profile shows some 180,000 distinct CDR3 sequences, approximately 94% of them singletons.

Material: CD4+ T cells from PBMCs. The chain links TRBV15 to TRBJ2-5; 8 positions match TRBD1. The receptor was isolated from a human donor in good health. The CDR3 DNA sequence: TGTGCCACCAGGGCGACAGGGGTGTGGGAGACCCAGTACTTC. Protein sequence: CATRATGVWETQYF.